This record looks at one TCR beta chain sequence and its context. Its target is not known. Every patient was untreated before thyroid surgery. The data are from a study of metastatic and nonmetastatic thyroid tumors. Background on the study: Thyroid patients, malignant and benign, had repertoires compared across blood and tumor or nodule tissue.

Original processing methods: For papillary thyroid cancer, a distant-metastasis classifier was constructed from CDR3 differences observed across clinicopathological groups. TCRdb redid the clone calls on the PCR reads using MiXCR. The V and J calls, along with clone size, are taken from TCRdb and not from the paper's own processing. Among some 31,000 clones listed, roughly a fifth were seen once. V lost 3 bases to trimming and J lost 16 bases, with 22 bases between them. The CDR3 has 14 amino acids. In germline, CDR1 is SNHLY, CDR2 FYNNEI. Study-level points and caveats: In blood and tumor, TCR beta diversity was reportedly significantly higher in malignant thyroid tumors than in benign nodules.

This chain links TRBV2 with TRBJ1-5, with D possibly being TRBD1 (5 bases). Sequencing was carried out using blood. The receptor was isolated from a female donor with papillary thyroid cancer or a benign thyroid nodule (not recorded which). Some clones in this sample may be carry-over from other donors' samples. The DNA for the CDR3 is TGTGCCAGCAGTGACAGGGTGAGCAATCAGCCCGATCATTTT. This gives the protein CASSDRVSNQPDHF.